This TCR beta chain was found in a study of PD-1 blockade in classical Hodgkin lymphoma. Study at large: Every 2 weeks, patients got 3 mg/kg intravenous nivolumab.

Time point specified: cycle 4 day 1 (C4D1), after more than five weeks of nivolumab. Brentuximab vedotin exposure varied among the patients, all of whom had relapsed after autologous stem cell transplantation. This clone has just a few counts. Its target is unknown. Some clones are missing from TCRdb's copy, which holds only in-frame ones; the method was immunoSEQ multiplex PCR. The data hold roughly 100,000 clones, with 89% observed a single time. Looked up from germline, CDR1 is WNHNN and CDR2 is SYGVQD (reference sequence). CDR3 size: 13 residues. V dropped 0 bases and J dropped 8 bases, with 11 bases sitting between them. Study conclusions and caveats: Complete responders had baseline diversity similar to newly diagnosed patients.

The chain recombines TRBV10-1 with TRBJ2-7, with no clear D. The sequencing used peripheral blood mononuclear cells (PBMCs), collected before the fourth cycle of nivolumab. The source is a human donor with classical Hodgkin lymphoma. The CDR3 here is CASSESGGRKQYF. The DNA of the CDR3 is TGCGCCAGCAGTGAGTCTGGCGGTAGAAAGCAGTACTTC.